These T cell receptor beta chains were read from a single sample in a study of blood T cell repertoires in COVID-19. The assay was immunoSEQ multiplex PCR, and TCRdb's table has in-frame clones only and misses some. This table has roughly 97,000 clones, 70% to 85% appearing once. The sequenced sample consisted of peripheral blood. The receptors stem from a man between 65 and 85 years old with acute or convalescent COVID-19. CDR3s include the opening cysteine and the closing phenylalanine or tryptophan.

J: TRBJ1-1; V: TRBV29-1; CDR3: CSVEVAGIEAFF
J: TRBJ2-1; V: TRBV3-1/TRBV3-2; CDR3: CASSQVIALNNEQFF
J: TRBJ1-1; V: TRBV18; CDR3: CASSPDDRTEAFF
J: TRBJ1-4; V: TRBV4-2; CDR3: CASSEFGQGDEKLFF
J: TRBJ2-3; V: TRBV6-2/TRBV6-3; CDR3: CASSSRGSTDTQYF
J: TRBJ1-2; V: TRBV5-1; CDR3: CASSFTGVSNYGYTF
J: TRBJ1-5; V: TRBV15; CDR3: CATSREAARVNQPQHF
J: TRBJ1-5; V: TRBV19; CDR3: CASSSGQGRQPQHF
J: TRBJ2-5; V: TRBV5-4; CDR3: CASSLGLAGGQETQYF
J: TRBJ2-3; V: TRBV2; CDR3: CASGSGRTRTDTQYF
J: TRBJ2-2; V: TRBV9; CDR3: CASSERASGLAGGSGELFF
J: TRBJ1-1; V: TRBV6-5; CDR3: CASSYGGSGMNTEAFF
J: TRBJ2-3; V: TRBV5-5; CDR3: CASSLGGANPARAQYF
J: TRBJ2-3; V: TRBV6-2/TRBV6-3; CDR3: CASSYPSGVGGSLSTDTQYF
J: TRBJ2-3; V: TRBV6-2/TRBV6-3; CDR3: CASSSYRTSGHTDTQYF
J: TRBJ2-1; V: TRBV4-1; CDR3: CASSQTPPRSSYNEQFF
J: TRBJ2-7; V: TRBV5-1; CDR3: CASSPPTRLAHEQYF
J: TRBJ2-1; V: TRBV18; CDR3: CASSPRLAGGPGEQFF
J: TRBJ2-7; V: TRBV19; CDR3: CASRLTGTGLYEQYF
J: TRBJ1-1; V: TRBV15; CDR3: CATSGPYGDTEAFF
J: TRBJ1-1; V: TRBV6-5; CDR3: CASMRTELTEAFF
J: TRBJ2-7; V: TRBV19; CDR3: CASSIGPAGGPRRTYEQYF
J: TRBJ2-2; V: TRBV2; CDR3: CASRGDRGRTGELFF
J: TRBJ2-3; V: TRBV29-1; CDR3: CSVGGVDTQYF
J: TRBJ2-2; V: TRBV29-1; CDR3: CSVEGWEDTGELFF
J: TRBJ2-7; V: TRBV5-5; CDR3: CASSSPLANYEQYF
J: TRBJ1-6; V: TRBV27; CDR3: CASSSSFFPAGGNSPLHF
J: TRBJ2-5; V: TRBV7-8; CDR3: CASSLRGSQETQYF
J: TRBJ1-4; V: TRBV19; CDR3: CASSIGNSPNEKLFF
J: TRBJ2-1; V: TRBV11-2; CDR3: CASSTSGRGNEQFF
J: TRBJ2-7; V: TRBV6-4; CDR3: CASGASKKYF
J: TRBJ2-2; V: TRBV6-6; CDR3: CASGDQGDTGELFF
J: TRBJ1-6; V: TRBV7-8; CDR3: CASSRPQGNNSPLHF
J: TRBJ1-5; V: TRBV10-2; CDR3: CASSLPGTGQPQHF
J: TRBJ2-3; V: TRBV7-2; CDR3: CASSLSRGGVGTQYF
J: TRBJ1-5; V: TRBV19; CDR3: CASRGQTRGHLEPQHF
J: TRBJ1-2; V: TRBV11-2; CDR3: CASSLEGTGRGGYTF
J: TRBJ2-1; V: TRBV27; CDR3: CASSSSGTSYNEQFF
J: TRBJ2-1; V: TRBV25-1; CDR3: CASSDGLAGGVSNEQFF
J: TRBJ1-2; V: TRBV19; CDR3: CAISDSRRGYTF
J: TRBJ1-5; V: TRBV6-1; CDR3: CASSEEVVRQPQHF
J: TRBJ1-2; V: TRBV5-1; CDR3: CASTPGQQDGYTF
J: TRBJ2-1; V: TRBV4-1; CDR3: CASSQDPNRNNEQFF
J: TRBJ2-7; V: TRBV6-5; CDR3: CASSYVLAGKYEQYF
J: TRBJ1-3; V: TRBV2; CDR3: CASSAGVSGNTIYF
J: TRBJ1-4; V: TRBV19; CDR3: CASSNGLLEKLFF
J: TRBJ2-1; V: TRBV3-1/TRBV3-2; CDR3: CASSPLSGGGYNEQFF